Below, one T cell receptor (beta chain) is given with its context. Its specific antigen is unknown. No base qualities exist here, and no much larger clone lies one base off it. This sample is drawn from a study of cytomegalovirus exposure and HLA in healthy donors (dated by TCRdb to the late 2010s). Regarding the study in general: An earlier analysis of 587 of the donors reported 276 Gb of sequence data and 117 million unique TCR beta sequences obtained from about 179 million T cells. Roughly 300 gigabases of sequencing data and around 85 million unique TCR sequences made up an early release that covered around 640 HLA-typed donors. Of the roughly 410 genotyped donors, less than 85% were placed in the genetic ancestry cluster associated with self-reported Caucasian donors. The study aimed to test whether signatures of past pathogen exposure could be identified by cataloging public T cell receptors. The T cell repertoires of under 750 subjects were profiled by immunosequencing and related to cytomegalovirus serostatus. A separate validation cohort of roughly 120 different subjects was used in addition to the approximately 610-subject first cohort. To predict cytomegalovirus infection status, the study combined high-throughput TCR immunosequencing, statistical association of individual TCRs with disease status, and machine learning. To study patterns of TCR occurrence, a later analysis re-analyzed previously published TCR beta repertoires from around 700 donors and added high-resolution HLA genotyping. Rather than drawing on any new phenotypic data, the later analysis identified candidate immune exposures from TCR beta sequences and the way those sequences occurred across donors. An earlier analysis of 587 of the donors used high-throughput TCR beta sequencing to judge whether each TCR beta V gene segment behaved as functional or pseudogenic. Alongside the repertoire data, information on donor age, sex, ethnicity and CMV serostatus was compiled. Genome-wide SNP genotypes for about 65% of the roughly 670 donors were used in a later genetic analysis, which treated that subset as a discovery cohort. Every discovery cohort repertoire had been produced on one sequencing platform. HLA typing included class I and class II loci at four-digit resolution. The number of typed donors differed by locus: roughly 629-640 for A, B, C, DRB1 and DQB1; approximately 520 for DQA1; approximately 610 for DPA1; and roughly 450 for DPB1. Because of strong linkage in the cohort, four to six DR-DQ haplotypes were treated as single units for association and clustering. On average, 235,054 unique TCR beta nucleotide sequences were sequenced per donor among fewer than 500 genotyped donors of the cohort, with roughly 18% of those sequences being non-productive.

Broader findings and caveats from the paper: An earlier analysis of approximately 600 of the donors showed that most TCR beta V segments appeared in productive rearrangements either about 87% or about 30% of the time, which broadly matched IMGT annotations. Several of the top co-occurrence clusters appeared to be linked to parvovirus B19, influenza, CMV and Epstein-Barr virus, according to a later analysis. Assigning TCR associations to individual alleles was difficult when HLA alleles, especially DR and DQ, strongly co-occurred. In a later analysis, HLA-associated TCR beta chains showed more clonal expansion and lower generation probabilities than non-associated chains that were equally common. Immune exposure information for the cohort was limited to CMV serostatus. Because HLA typing was unavailable for some donors at each locus, only the typed subset was used in association tests. The study listed 150 to 200 TCR beta chains as associated with cytomegalovirus. In a later analysis, TCR association rates were found to vary across HLA loci, with the most associated TCRs seen for DRB1 alleles and the fewest for HLA-C alleles. Because counts were too low, roughly 17 rarely observed V segments, including chromosome 9 orphons, were left out of the earlier analysis of 587 of the donors. A later analysis associated about 17,000 TCR beta sequences with specific HLA alleles at a false discovery rate of 0.05. The authors suggested that the approach could potentially be extended to other disease states and immunological phenotypes. Most TCR sequences were observed very rarely across donors, whereas some public TCRs were present in many individuals. A further reported finding was that TCR beta sequences accurately predicted the HLA-A and HLA-B alleles for most subjects in the first cohort. A later genetic analysis associated a missense DCLRE1C variant with V-gene and J-gene trimming of TCR beta chains, and an independent cohort replicated the association. A group of highly shared sequence variants was considered likely to be a technical artifact of the sequencing pipeline. Correlated functional status among segregating V segments might reflect linkage disequilibrium, but an unknown experimental factor could not be ruled out. Roughly uniform sequencing depth across donors was assumed in presence/absence analyses, although this assumption may not hold. According to a later genetic analysis, donors in an Asian-associated ancestry cluster had fewer N-insertions in productive TCRs than the approximately 710-donor mean. A later analysis found that most CMV-associated TCR beta chains appeared HLA-restricted, with HLA associations seemingly driven largely by CMV exposure. Cytomegalovirus status was reported to be diagnosed by the classifier with high specificity and sensitivity in both the original and validation cohorts. Only TCR beta chains were sequenced in this cohort, and the absence of alpha or paired-chain data limited detectable features. Because the 87-base-pair reads could not distinguish some IMGT-functional V segments, including TRBV6-2 and TRBV6-3, those segments were excluded. A few of the identified cytomegalovirus-associated TCR beta chains were confirmed in vitro to be specific for cytomegalovirus antigens.

CDR1 and CDR2, looked up from the germline V gene, are ENHRY and SYGVKD. The CDR3 sequence holds 16 residues, the cysteine and phenylalanine included. This entry keeps only the CDR3 DNA: 48 bases, framed from base 1. The cohort comprised 710 or so healthy bone marrow donors. Cohort members were all nominally healthy when sampled, although unrecorded immune exposures were likely present. The donor tested CMV seronegative, placing the donor among the 350 or so seronegative members of the cohort. A peripheral blood sample was provided by each donor, and peripheral blood mononuclear cells were used for TCR beta sequencing. The Qiagen DNeasy Blood Extraction Kit was used to extract genomic DNA from the blood cell samples. Library method: the immunoSEQ multiplex PCR assay. For the multiplex PCR, a mixture combining 60 forward primers for TCR Vbeta segments and 13 reverse primers for TCR Jbeta segments was used. The CDR3 region of rearranged TCR beta genes was amplified from genomic DNA by a multiplex PCR assay. Amplified TCR beta libraries were sequenced as 87-base-pair reads on the Illumina HiSeq System. The paper's data handling went like this. A later analysis tallied roughly 76 million unique TCR beta chains across the 550 to 850 repertoires, and around 9.9 million of those chains were shared by two or more donors. Raw reads were error-corrected and collapsed into unique sequences by a nearest-neighbor algorithm in which closely related sequences were merged to remove PCR and sequencing errors. Alignment of CDR3 sequences to IMGT reference sequences was used to assign V, D and J gene segments. For a sequence to be retained, at least a six-nucleotide match to both a V gene segment and a J gene segment was required. A rearrangement counted as productive if the CDR3 had no stop codons and remained in frame with V and J, and every other rearrangement counted as non-productive. CDR3 was defined according to IMGT convention as the region running from the second conserved V-encoded cysteine to the conserved J-encoded phenylalanine. Sequences without an unambiguous match to a single V gene segment were excluded from the earlier analysis of approximately 560 of the donors. In an earlier analysis of several hundred of the donors, V segments were called functional above 56.7% productive rearrangements and were called segregating when the between-donor standard deviation exceeded 5%. A statistical classification framework was built to diagnose cytomegalovirus status from the catalog of TCR beta chain sequences. V and J gene assignment, in a later analysis, came from comparing TCR nucleotide sequences with IMGT/GENE-DB human TR gene sequences. A later analysis assigned CDR3 sequences and most-parsimonious VDJ recombination scenarios with the TCRdist pipeline. In a later analysis, every TCR beta chain was defined by the combination of its CDR3 amino acid sequence and its V-gene family, and reads without a unique V-gene family were dropped. To address suspected cross-contamination and a sequencing artifact, a later analysis removed around 590 highly shared, low-generation-probability nucleotide sequences. For each public chain, a later analysis derived a clonal expansion index from normalized ranks of inferred template counts within each repertoire. A later analysis computed generation probabilities with a VDJ recombination model fitted to out-of-frame rearrangements, and checked the results against IGoR. A later analysis scored TCR-TCR, TCR-HLA and TCR-CMV co-occurrence with hypergeometric tests, applying a repertoire-size bias correction to TCR pairs. In a later analysis, false discovery rates were estimated by permuting HLA or CMV assignments 20 times. In a later analysis, co-occurring TCRs were grouped using DBSCAN, and TCRdist sequence similarity was added for clustering within HLA-allele-positive subsets. For co-occurrence clustering, repertoires with fewer than 30,000 or more than 120,000 public chains were excluded, along with about five repertoires with anomalous nucleotide sharing. The source is immuneACCESS, and TCRdb retained only in-frame sequences with V and J called. Part of the clones is not carried over; for the studies checked, unresolved V genes explain less than half of this, and the remainder is unexplained. V, J and clone size were drawn from that table, and D and trimming were deduced from the DNA. Recorded for this sample are 90,000 to 120,000 clones; roughly 84% of them occurred a single time. 1.2% of the sample is in the top ten clones.

This TCR was sampled from a woman under 30 in good health and CMV-seronegative. The sample comprised PBMCs. Recombination joined TRBV10-3 with TRBJ2-5; the central 11 bases match TRBD2. The end of the DNA aligns better with TRBJ2-7, so the J call may be wrong. In nucleotides, the sequence is TGTGCCATCAGAAAAAGACTAGCGGGGCTCTCCTACGAGCAGTACTTC. Its translation reads: CAIRKRLAGLSYEQYF.